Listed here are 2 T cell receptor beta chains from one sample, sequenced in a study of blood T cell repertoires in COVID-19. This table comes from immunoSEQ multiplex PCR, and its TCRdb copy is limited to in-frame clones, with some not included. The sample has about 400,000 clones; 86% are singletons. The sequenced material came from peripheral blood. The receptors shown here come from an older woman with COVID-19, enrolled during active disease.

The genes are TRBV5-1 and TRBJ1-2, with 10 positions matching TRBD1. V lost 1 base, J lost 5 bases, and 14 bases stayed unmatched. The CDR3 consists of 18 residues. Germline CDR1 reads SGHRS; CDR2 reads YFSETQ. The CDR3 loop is CASSLFPGTGESRYGYTF. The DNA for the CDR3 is TGCGCCAGCAGCTTGTTTCCCGGGACAGGGGAGTCTCGTTATGGCTACACCTTC.

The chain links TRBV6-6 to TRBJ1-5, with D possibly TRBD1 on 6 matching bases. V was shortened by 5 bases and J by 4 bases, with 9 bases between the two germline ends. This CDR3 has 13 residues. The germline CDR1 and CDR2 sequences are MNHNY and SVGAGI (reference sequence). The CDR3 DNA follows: TGTGCCAGCAGTGGACAGTTTAATCAGCCCCAGCATTTT. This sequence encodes CASSGQFNQPQHF.